This is a list of T cell receptor beta chains from one sample in a study of beta chain features in type 1 diabetes. Assay used: immunoSEQ multiplex PCR; TCRdb lists only in-frame clones, some missing. The data hold hundreds of thousands of clones, with more than 9.5% observed a single time. Sequenced sample: naive CD4+ T cells from blood. All receptors come from a woman aged 30 to 39 in good health. CDR3s include the opening cysteine and the closing phenylalanine or tryptophan. Fields, in order: clone size, V gene, D gene, J gene, CDR3 protein, CDR3 DNA. D genes are given only for firm matches. Only part of the rows carry a size: once, few, many, or a class if the clone is expanded.

.	TRBV5-1	.	TRBJ2-7	CASSEELPTYEQYF	TGCGCCAGCAGCGAAGAACTACCGACCTACGAGCAGTACTTC
few	TRBV7-3	TRBD2	TRBJ2-3	CASSTSGTRSLDTQYF	TGTGCCAGCAGCACTTCCGGGACTAGGAGTTTGGATACGCAGTATTTT
.	TRBV7-2	.	TRBJ1-1	CASSSGVRSTEAFF	TGTGCCAGCAGCTCAGGGGTTCGAAGCACTGAAGCTTTCTTT
.	TRBV18	TRBD2	TRBJ2-5	CASSPLAGGQQETQYF	TGTGCCAGCTCACCATTGGCGGGAGGTCAACAAGAGACCCAGTACTTC
few	TRBV6-5	TRBD1	TRBJ1-5	CASSYDRGEPQHF	TGTGCCAGCAGTTACGACAGGGGGGAGCCCCAGCATTTT
few	TRBV15	TRBD2	TRBJ2-1	CATSGLQGLAAYNEQFF	TGTGCCACCAGCGGGCTGCAGGGACTAGCGGCCTACAATGAGCAGTTCTTC
few	TRBV7-2	.	TRBJ2-7	CASSFGRGTYEQYF	TGTGCCAGCAGCTTTGGACGAGGGACCTACGAGCAGTACTTC
few	TRBV7-9	TRBD1	TRBJ1-1	CASSMLGDRVNTEAFF	TGTGCCAGCAGCATGCTCGGTGACAGGGTGAACACTGAAGCTTTCTTT
few	TRBV20-1	.	TRBJ2-4	CSARYRIQYF	TGCAGTGCTAGATACCGGATTCAGTACTTC
.	TRBV18	.	TRBJ2-4	CASSPVSGRLAKNIQYF	TGTGCCAGCTCACCAGTATCAGGGCGACTAGCCAAAAACATTCAGTACTTC
.	TRBV7-2	.	TRBJ2-1	CASSLVGNNEQFF	TGTGCCAGCAGCTTAGTGGGCAACAATGAGCAGTTCTTC
few	TRBV7-9	.	TRBJ2-1	CASSLMDLNEQFF	TGTGCCAGCAGCTTAATGGACTTGAATGAGCAGTTCTTC
.	TRBV7-3	.	TRBJ2-1	CASSPRGRGPYKGASYNEQFF	TGTGCCAGCAGCCCGAGAGGGCGCGGACCTTATAAAGGTGCCTCCTACAATGAGCAGTTCTTC
few	TRBV7-2	TRBD1	TRBJ2-3	CASSYGTGLTDTQYF	TGTGCCAGCAGCTACGGGACAGGGCTGACAGATACGCAGTATTTT
.	TRBV7-9	.	TRBJ2-3	CASSGQGPADTQYF	TGTGCCAGCAGCGGTCAGGGCCCGGCAGATACGCAGTATTTT
.	TRBV13	.	TRBJ2-1	CASSTGTTYNEQFF	TGTGCCAGCAGCACAGGGACGACATACAATGAGCAGTTCTTC
.	TRBV14	TRBD2	TRBJ2-7	CASSQDMGGSEQYF	TGTGCCAGCAGCCAAGATATGGGAGGGAGCGAGCAGTACTTC
.	TRBV2	TRBD1	TRBJ2-2	CASSDVQGAGTGELFF	TGTGCCAGCAGTGATGTACAGGGGGCGGGCACCGGGGAGCTGTTTTTT
few	TRBV5-1	.	TRBJ2-7	CASSLGAGTGNYEQYF	TGCGCCAGCAGCTTGGGGGCCGGCACAGGAAACTACGAGCAGTACTTC
few	TRBV6-5	TRBD1	TRBJ2-7	CASRGTGTGYEQYF	TGTGCCAGCCGTGGGACCGGGACAGGGTACGAGCAGTACTTC
.	TRBV10-3	.	TRBJ2-1	CAIGAQGGGNYNEQFF	TGTGCCATCGGGGCCCAAGGGGGAGGGAACTACAATGAGCAGTTCTTC
.	TRBV6-5	TRBD1	TRBJ2-7	CASSYSPGTVDYEQYF	TGTGCCAGCAGTTACTCCCCCGGGACAGTAGACTACGAGCAGTACTTC
.	TRBV9	.	TRBJ2-2	CASSVEGNGELFF	TGTGCCAGCAGCGTAGAGGGGAATGGGGAGCTGTTTTTT
.	TRBV7-9	TRBD1	TRBJ2-7	CASSSGTGLLAYEQYF	TGTGCCAGCAGCTCGGGGACAGGGCTATTGGCCTACGAGCAGTACTTC
.	TRBV30	.	TRBJ2-7	CAYQQSSYEQYF	TGTGCCTACCAACAAAGCTCCTACGAGCAGTACTTC
few	TRBV7-2	TRBD2	TRBJ2-7	CASSSPLLATTYEQYF	TGTGCCAGCAGCTCGCCACTACTAGCGACCACCTACGAGCAGTACTTC
few	TRBV29-1	.	TRBJ2-1	CSVRDTSYNEQFF	TGCAGCGTTAGAGACACCTCCTACAATGAGCAGTTCTTC
.	TRBV29-1	.	TRBJ2-3	CSVDGRGGTDTQYF	TGCAGCGTTGACGGCAGGGGTGGCACAGATACGCAGTATTTT
few	TRBV25-1	TRBD2	TRBJ2-1	CASSDSSGTSGSYNEQFF	TGTGCCAGCAGTGATTCGTCTGGGACTAGCGGCTCCTACAATGAGCAGTTCTTC
few	TRBV4-2	.	TRBJ2-5	CASSQASKGLVRQETQYF	TGTGCCAGCAGCCAAGCCTCAAAGGGGCTAGTTCGCCAAGAGACCCAGTACTTC
few	TRBV7-7	.	TRBJ2-5	CASSSDIQETQYF	TGTGCTAGCAGCTCCGACATTCAAGAGACCCAGTACTTC
.	TRBV7-2	.	TRBJ2-7	CASSLTPRGIAYEQYF	TGTGCCAGCAGCTTAACCCCCAGGGGAATTGCCTACGAGCAGTACTTC
few	TRBV4-3	TRBD2	TRBJ2-1	CASSQRLAGLNDEQFF	TGCGCCAGCAGCCAACGACTAGCGGGATTGAACGATGAGCAGTTCTTC
few	TRBV5-6	TRBD1	TRBJ2-5	CASSSTGVQETQYF	TGTGCCAGCAGCTCCACAGGGGTCCAAGAGACCCAGTACTTC
few	TRBV29-1	.	TRBJ2-1	CSGAGPNEQFF	TGCAGCGGGGCGGGACCCAATGAGCAGTTCTTC
.	TRBV7-6	TRBD2	TRBJ2-1	CASSSPRGGREGEQFF	TGTGCCAGCAGCTCCCCCCGCGGCGGGAGAGAGGGGGAGCAGTTCTTC
.	TRBV11-1	TRBD2	TRBJ2-3	CASSLVGLAGTDTQYF	TGTGCCAGCAGCTTAGTAGGACTAGCGGGCACAGATACGCAGTATTTT
few	TRBV7-3	.	TRBJ2-5	CASSLTPTTNQETQYF	TGTGCCAGCAGCTTAACGCCGACTACGAACCAAGAGACCCAGTACTTC
few	TRBV30	.	TRBJ1-1	CAWNYRFSEAFF	TGTGCCTGGAACTACAGGTTCTCTGAAGCTTTCTTT
.	TRBV29-1	.	TRBJ2-2	CSARRASNTGELFF	TGCAGCGCCCGAAGGGCTAGCAACACCGGGGAGCTGTTTTTT
.	TRBV28	TRBD1	TRBJ2-7	CASLPTGGTYEQYF	TGTGCCAGCCTACCCACAGGGGGGACCTACGAGCAGTACTTC
.	TRBV6-6	.	TRBJ2-3	CASSTVDTQYF	TGTGCCAGCAGTACTGTAGATACGCAGTATTTT
.	TRBV28	TRBD1	TRBJ1-2	CASSLDRVHGYTF	TGTGCCAGCAGCCTAGACAGGGTCCATGGCTACACCTTC
.	TRBV4-1	TRBD1	TRBJ2-7	CASSPNPPGQGYEQYF	TGCGCCAGCAGCCCTAATCCACCGGGACAGGGGTACGAGCAGTACTTC
.	TRBV19	.	TRBJ2-5	CASSTRRWQGGQETQYF	TGTGCCAGTAGTACCAGAAGGTGGCAGGGGGGCCAAGAGACCCAGTACTTC
.	TRBV23-1	TRBD1	TRBJ2-7	CASSHSDRGLYPYYEQYF	TGCGCCAGCAGTCACTCGGACAGGGGGCTGTACCCCTACTACGAGCAGTACTTC
.	TRBV28	TRBD2	TRBJ2-7	CASSYGTIYEQYF	TGTGCCAGCAGTTACGGGACTATCTACGAGCAGTACTTC
once	TRBV7-7	TRBD1	TRBJ2-5	CASSQDRHQETQYF	TGTGCTAGCAGCCAGGACAGGCACCAAGAGACCCAGTACTTC
.	TRBV7-2	.	TRBJ2-7	CASSTRPRQGSYEQYF	TGTGCCAGCAGCACCCGCCCCAGACAAGGCTCCTACGAGCAGTACTTC
.	TRBV18	TRBD2	TRBJ2-7	CASSPLSTSGSFEQYF	TGTGCCAGCTCACCACTGTCAACTAGCGGGAGTTTCGAGCAGTACTTC
.	TRBV7-2	.	TRBJ2-1	CASSFTGYNEQFF	TGTGCCAGCAGCTTTACGGGGTACAATGAGCAGTTCTTC
few	TRBV18	TRBD2	TRBJ2-1	CASSTRTSELNEQFF	TGTGCCAGCTCAACACGGACTAGCGAGTTGAATGAGCAGTTCTTC
.	TRBV13	TRBD2	TRBJ2-1	CASSPGLAGGSYNEQFF	TGTGCCAGCAGCCCCGGACTAGCGGGAGGGTCCTACAATGAGCAGTTCTTC
few	TRBV7-9	TRBD2	TRBJ2-3	CASSWGTSGIGDTQYF	TGTGCCAGCAGCTGGGGGACTAGCGGGATAGGAGATACGCAGTATTTT
few	TRBV15	.	TRBJ2-7	CATSRSTSRGYEQYF	TGTGCCACCAGCAGGTCGACTAGTCGGGGATACGAGCAGTACTTC
few	TRBV19	TRBD2	TRBJ2-7	CASSQGTSGAYEQYF	TGTGCCAGTAGCCAGGGGACTAGCGGAGCCTACGAGCAGTACTTC
few	TRBV30	TRBD1	TRBJ2-2	CAWRGQGDTGELFF	TGTGCCTGGAGGGGACAGGGGGACACCGGGGAGCTGTTTTTT
.	TRBV25-1	TRBD1	TRBJ1-4	CASSEWGQGSEKLFF	TGTGCCAGCAGCGAATGGGGACAGGGGAGCGAAAAACTGTTTTTT